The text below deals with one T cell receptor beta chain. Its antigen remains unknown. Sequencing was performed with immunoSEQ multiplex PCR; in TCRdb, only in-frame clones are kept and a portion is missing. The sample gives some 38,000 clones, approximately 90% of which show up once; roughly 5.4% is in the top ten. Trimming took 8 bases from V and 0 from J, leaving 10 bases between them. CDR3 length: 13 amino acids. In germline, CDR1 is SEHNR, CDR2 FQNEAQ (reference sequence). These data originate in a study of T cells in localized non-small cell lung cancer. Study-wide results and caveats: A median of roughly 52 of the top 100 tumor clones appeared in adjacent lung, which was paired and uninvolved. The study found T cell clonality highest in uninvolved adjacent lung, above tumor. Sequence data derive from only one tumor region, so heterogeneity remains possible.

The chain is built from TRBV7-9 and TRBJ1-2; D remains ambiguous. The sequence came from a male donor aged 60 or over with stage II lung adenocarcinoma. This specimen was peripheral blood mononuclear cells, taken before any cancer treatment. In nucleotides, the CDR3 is TGTGCCAGCGCAAAGGCTTCTAACTATGGCTACACCTTC. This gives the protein CASAKASNYGYTF.